The rows below give T cell receptor beta chains drawn from one sample of a study of T cell repertoires in cytomegalovirus infection. These TCRs' antigens remain unknown. TCRdb re-analysed the reads in MiXCR, keeping a single row per CDR3 protein. In the table there are 450,000 to 650,000 distinct CDR3 sequences, roughly 43% of which are singletons. This sample comprised cultured PBMCs, obtained from culture after CMV antigen stimulation. The receptors were sampled from a human donor in good health (CMV status not recorded). Some clones in this sample may be carry-over from other donors' samples. The CDR3 runs from the conserved cysteine through the conserved F or W. The order of the fields is clone size, D gene, CDR3 length, V gene, J gene, CDR3 DNA, CDR3 protein. A D gene is named only where the DNA matches it firmly. The size field is filled for only some rows; it gives once, few, many or a size class.

>NA|TRBD2|15|TRBV5-4|TRBJ2-5
TGTGCCAGCACCCCCGGGGGGGGGCTCCAAGAGACCCAGTACTTC
CASTPGGGLQETQYF
>few|NA|13|TRBV6-1|TRBJ1-6
TGTGCCAGCAGTGAAGAAATGGATTCACCCCTCCACTTT
CASSEEMDSPLHF
>many|TRBD2|15|TRBV7-8|TRBJ2-2
TGTGCCAGCAGCTTCGGACTAGCGGAAACCGGGGAGCTGTTTTTT
CASSFGLAETGELFF
>NA|TRBD1|15|TRBV28|TRBJ2-7
TGTGCCAGCAGACCAGGGGGACAGGGGGCTAGCGAGCAGTACTTC
CASRPGGQGASEQYF
>NA|NA|15|TRBV19|TRBJ1-3
TGTGCCAGTAGTTGGACCCGAGGCTCTGGAAACACCATATATTTT
CASSWTRGSGNTIYF
>NA|TRBD1|17|TRBV5-1|TRBJ1-2
TGCGCCAGCAGCTTGGCGTTAGCCGGGACAGGGGACTATGGCTACACCTTC
CASSLALAGTGDYGYTF
>NA|NA|17|TRBV7-2|TRBJ1-6
TGTGCCAGCAGCTTACTATCTCGTGACCGGGGGAGGTCACCCCTCCACTTT
CASSLLSRDRGRSPLHF
>once|TRBD1|16|TRBV6-4|TRBJ1-2
TGTGCCAGCAGTAAGCGGACAGGGCTATATGGCTATGGCTACACCTTC
CASSKRTGLYGYGYTF
>NA|TRBD2|15|TRBV20-1|TRBJ2-7
TGCAGTGCTCAACAACTAGCGGGAACGGCCTACGAGCAGTACTTC
CSAQQLAGTAYEQYF
>NA|TRBD2|16|TRBV11-2|TRBJ2-3
TGTGCCAGCAGCTTAGACAGGAGCGGGAGGGTGGGTACGCAGTATTTT
CASSLDRSGRVGTQYF
>NA|TRBD1|17|TRBV4-1|TRBJ2-2
TGCGCCAGCAGCCCGCCACCGGGACAGGATCACACCGGGGAGCTGTTTTTT
CASSPPPGQDHTGELFF
>few|TRBD2|15|TRBV7-2|TRBJ2-1
TGTGCCAGCAGCTTATATAGCGGGATCACAGGTGAGCAGTTCTTC
CASSLYSGITGEQFF
>many|TRBD1|14|TRBV7-2|TRBJ2-3
TGTGCCAGCAGCCTACAGGGGGCAAGGGATACGCAGTATTTT
CASSLQGARDTQYF
>few|NA|15|TRBV5-1|TRBJ2-7
TGCGCCAGCAGCTTGGGTGGACGCAGTGCCTACGAGCAGTACTTC
CASSLGGRSAYEQYF
>few|TRBD2|18|TRBV19|TRBJ2-1
TGTGCCAGTAGCCGCGGGCGGCGGACTAGCGGGAGGGGCGATGAGCAGTTCTTC
CASSRGRRTSGRGDEQFF
>few|NA|16|TRBV7-6|TRBJ2-2
TGTGCCAGCAGCTTAACCCCCTCGACGTCAACCGGGGAGCTGTTTTTT
CASSLTPSTSTGELFF
>few|TRBD1|12|TRBV6-1|TRBJ2-7
TGTGCCAGCTGGGACAGGGGCTACGAGCAGTACTTC
CASWDRGYEQYF
>few|NA|12|TRBV7-6|TRBJ1-2
TGTGCCAGCAGCTTGGAGAATGGAGGCTACACCTTC
CASSLENGGYTF
>NA|NA|13|TRBV2|TRBJ1-2
TGTGCCAGCGGGGACGGAGCTAACTATGGCTACACCTTC
CASGDGANYGYTF
>NA|NA|15|TRBV14|TRBJ1-5
TGTGCCAGCAGCCAAGATCGGACTTCCAATCAGCCCCAGCATTTT
CASSQDRTSNQPQHF
>many|NA|19|TRBV7-2|TRBJ2-3
TGTGCCAGCAGCCCATTCGCTCGCGGGGGCCGACTTAGCACAGATACGCAGTATTTT
CASSPFARGGRLSTDTQYF
>few|TRBD2|19|TRBV7-2|TRBJ2-3
TGTGCCAGCAGCCCACCCCAACGGCTAGCGGAGGGCATCACAGATACGCAGTATTTT
CASSPPQRLAEGITDTQYF
>NA|TRBD1|15|TRBV5-1|TRBJ1-1
TGCGCCAGCAGCGAACCGGGACAGGGGTCCACTGAAGCTTTCTTT
CASSEPGQGSTEAFF
>NA|NA|17|TRBV11-2|TRBJ2-6
TGTGCCAGCAGCTTAGATCGTGTAAGGCCGGGGGCCAACGTCCTGACTTTC
CASSLDRVRPGANVLTF
>many|NA|15|TRBV7-2|TRBJ1-4
TGTGCCAGCAGCCCGGGGCGGCAGCTTAATGAAAAACTGTTTTTT
CASSPGRQLNEKLFF
>NA|TRBD1|11|TRBV12-3/TRBV12-4|TRBJ1-4
TGTGCCATCCGACTGGGGGACAGGGACGATTGG
CAIRLGDRDDW
>NA|NA|12|TRBV20-1|TRBJ2-1
TGCAGTGCTACCGGAGGGTTTAATGAGCAGTTCTTC
CSATGGFNEQFF
>few|NA|10|TRBV12-5|TRBJ2-1
TGTGCTAGTGGTTTTAATGCGCAGTTCTTC
CASGFNAQFF
>few|NA|17|TRBV6-5|TRBJ1-5
TGTGCCAGCAGTCCACTAAGGGGCAGGGGCGGGAATCAGCCCCAGCATTTT
CASSPLRGRGGNQPQHF
>NA|TRBD1|17|TRBV15|TRBJ1-4
TGTGCCACCCACGGACAGGGCAAAGGGTCGGGGAATGAAAAACTGTTTTTT
CATHGQGKGSGNEKLFF
>NA|NA|17|TRBV7-8|TRBJ1-2
TGTGCCAGCAGCCCAAGAACCCAGGGGAAGGTTGGTGAACCCTACACCTTC
CASSPRTQGKVGEPYTF
>NA|TRBD1|13|TRBV10-3|TRBJ2-7
TGTGCCACCGGGGGACAGGACCCCTACGAGCAGTACTTC
CATGGQDPYEQYF
>NA|TRBD2|17|TRBV19|TRBJ2-1
TGTGCCAGTAGTCACGTACCGGGACTAGGAACCCCCCGTGAGCAGTTCTTC
CASSHVPGLGTPREQFF
>many|NA|15|TRBV7-2|TRBJ1-2
TGTGCCAGCAGCTTATTCGGGGGGCTCATGGGTGGCTACACCTTC
CASSLFGGLMGGYTF
>NA|TRBD1|15|TRBV15|TRBJ2-1
TGTGCCACCAGCACCCGGACAGGGGACTACAATGAGCAGTTCTTC
CATSTRTGDYNEQFF
>once|NA|16|TRBV5-5|TRBJ2-1
TGTGCCAGCAGCTTGTGGCTGACCAGCTCCTACAATGAGCAGTTCTTC
CASSLWLTSSYNEQFF
>once|TRBD2|16|TRBV7-2|TRBJ2-1
TGTGCCAGCAGCTTGGACGGGACTAGCGGGAGAGGTAGGCAGTTCTTC
CASSLDGTSGRGRQFF
>NA|TRBD2|12|TRBV28|TRBJ2-5
TGTGCCAGCAGGGAGCGGGGAGAGACCCAGTACTTC
CASRERGETQYF
>NA|NA|14|TRBV4-2|TRBJ2-7
TGTGCCAGCAGCCAGGCAGGGGCCCAACGCGAGCAGTACTTC
CASSQAGAQREQYF
>NA|NA|12|TRBV5-1|TRBJ2-7
TGCGCCAGCAAGGCAGCCTCCTACGAGCAGTACTTC
CASKAASYEQYF
>few|TRBD2|24|TRBV24-1|TRBJ2-3
TGTGCCACCAGTGATTTGCAAGGTAGCGGGGGTCATAACCGTCAGCGCCGATCCACAGATACGCAGTATTTT
CATSDLQGSGGHNRQRRSTDTQYF
>NA|NA|15|TRBV4-1|TRBJ1-2
TGCGCCAGCAGCCTCCGACGGGGGAGTGGCTATGGCTACACCTTC
CASSLRRGSGYGYTF
>NA|NA|16|TRBV11-2|TRBJ2-7
TGTGCCAGCACCTCCCTGGGGGACCGAAGCTCCTACGAGCAGTACTTC
CASTSLGDRSSYEQYF
>NA|NA|12|TRBV6-1|TRBJ1-1
TGTGCCAGCAATCAGGGAAACACTGAAGCTTTCTTT
CASNQGNTEAFF
>few|NA|19|TRBV5-6|TRBJ1-1
TGTGCCAGCAGCTTGTGGGGCCCGGGTGGGGGGACGGTGAACACTGAAGCTTTCTTT
CASSLWGPGGGTVNTEAFF
>NA|NA|14|TRBV20-1|TRBJ2-3
TGCAGTGCCTCTAACGGGGCGGGCGGTGATACGCAGTATTTT
CSASNGAGGDTQYF
>few|NA|12|TRBV7-2|TRBJ1-1
TGTGCCAGCAGCTTTGTCAGTAGGGAAGCTTTCTTT
CASSFVSREAFF
>few|TRBD2|14|TRBV12-3/TRBV12-4|TRBJ2-5
TGTGCCAGCAGTTCTACGGGGGGTAAAGAGACCCAGTACTTC
CASSSTGGKETQYF
>NA|NA|17|TRBV11-2|TRBJ2-3
TGTGCCAGCAGCTTAGATCTATGGGGGGATAACACAGATACGCAGTATTTT
CASSLDLWGDNTDTQYF
>few|NA|17|TRBV7-2|TRBJ1-6
TGTGCCAGCAGCTTAGGGTTGGCAGGGCCGGGCAATTCACCCCTCCACTTT
CASSLGLAGPGNSPLHF
>NA|NA|17|TRBV5-4|TRBJ2-6
TGTGCCAGCAGCTTGCAGGGGCGTTTCTCTGGGGCCAACGTCCTGACTTTC
CASSLQGRFSGANVLTF
>few|TRBD1|18|TRBV6-6|TRBJ1-1
TGTGCCAGCAGTGATACGACCGGGACAGGGAGGGGATGGGCTGAAGCTTTCTTT
CASSDTTGTGRGWAEAFF
>few|TRBD1|14|TRBV19|TRBJ1-6
TGTGCCACCCGACAGGGGGGCTATAATTCACCCCTCCACTTT
CATRQGGYNSPLHF
>many|NA|12|TRBV7-9|TRBJ1-5
TGTGCCAGCAGCTTAGCGAGCCAGCCCCAGCATTTT
CASSLASQPQHF
>NA|TRBD2|16|TRBV3-1|TRBJ2-2
TGTGCCAGCAGCCAAGGCACACTAGCGGGAACCGGGGAGCTGTTTTTT
CASSQGTLAGTGELFF
>NA|NA|14|TRBV7-8|TRBJ1-1
TGTGCCAGCAGCTCTTCAGGGGCTCTGGCTGAAGCTTTCTTT
CASSSSGALAEAFF
>once|TRBD1|16|TRBV6-4|TRBJ2-1
TGTGCCAGCAGTGACTCGAGGAGACAGGGACACAATGAGCAGTTCTTC
CASSDSRRQGHNEQFF
>NA|NA|12|TRBV7-2|TRBJ1-2
TGTGCCAGCAGCTTACGGGACGGCGGCTACACCTTC
CASSLRDGGYTF
>NA|NA|15|TRBV7-8|TRBJ1-6
TGTGCCAGCAGCTTGAGTGCGACCTATAATTCACCCCTCCACTTT
CASSLSATYNSPLHF